This T cell receptor (beta chain) was retrieved from a study of T cell responses to AZD1222 COVID-19 vaccine (dated by TCRdb to 2020 to 2023). Regarding the research as a whole: AZD1222 recipients given second doses at about 4 weeks or at about 12 weeks were pooled, since spike-specific TCR depth and breadth were not found to differ between the two schedules. A total of about 230 trial participants underwent TCR sequencing, of whom 207 received two doses of AZD1222 and some 26 received two doses of the MenACWY control vaccine. Trial participants were enrolled into age subgroups of 18-55, 56-69 and 70-plus years, which contained approximately 150, 30 and 60 TCR-sequenced participants, respectively. Points the paper makes about the study in general: The vaccine-associated CD4 TCRs covered the entire spike protein, and the dominant responses fell in regions 160-218 and 743-854. After two AZD1222 doses, spike-specific TCR breadth and depth were significantly higher than at day 0 and than in MenACWY recipients. The 56-69-year group was small, and its depth increase did not reach significance, likely because of low power. Only five or six AZD1222 recipients were SARS-CoV-2 seropositive at baseline, limiting conclusions about previously exposed vaccinees. Because no day 14 peak-response samples were available, the repertoires could be characterized only after the peak T cell response. Reportedly, close to half of the unique spike-specific TCRs recognized epitopes lying outside the regions that are mutated in the B.1.351 and B.1.1.7 variants. Participants were mostly white British and included more females than males, and it was suggested by the authors that clonal diversity may have been underestimated.

Per the publication, the time point label means: baseline before first vaccination. The vaccinee samples were drawn from two UK trials, COV001 and COV002, one of which was a single-blind randomized controlled phase 2/3 trial testing AZD1222 (ChAdOx1 nCoV-19) in healthy adults. For TCRbeta chain sequencing, PBMC samples were collected from trial participants at day 0 and at day 28 after the second dose. As regards this clone: Its antigen remains unidentified. No base quality information exists; no much larger clone differs at one position.

The CDR3 regions of human TCRbeta chains were analyzed by immunosequencing. The study's own analysis went as follows. Repertoire TCRs were checked for matches against a reference library of SARS-CoV-2-specific TCRs that had been generated using the MIRA antigen-specificity platform. Breadth was defined as the fraction of unique TCRs that were SARS-CoV-2-associated, and depth was defined as the fraction of total T cells that were SARS-CoV-2-associated. Using the MIRA data, each spike-specific TCR was mapped to the spike region that the TCR reacts to and placed in a CD4 or CD8 class. Log10-transformed breadth and depth values were compared by one-way ANOVA with Sidak's multiple comparisons tests. TCRdb provides this immuneACCESS table in a form limited to in-frame rearrangements. Some clones are lacking; in checked studies, under half of them reflect an unresolved V gene, and why the rest are absent is not known. V and J calls and clone size are copied from that table; D and trimming were computed from the DNA. Recorded for this sample are some 120,000 clones; about 86% of them occurred a single time. The ten largest clones take up 12% of the sample.

Sequenced material: peripheral blood, taken on day 0 of AZD1222 vaccination. This sequence was found in an adult in good health.

The CDR3 in this case is CASSLGAGATNYGYTF. The nucleotides read TGTGCCAGCAGCTTAGGGGCGGGGGCTACTAACTATGGCTACACCTTC. The sequence links TRBV7-9 to TRBJ1-2; the D gene is perhaps TRBD1, from 6 matching bases. Relative to germline, V is 1 base shorter and J is 0 bases shorter, with 12 bases between their ends. Reading from cysteine to phenylalanine, the CDR3 counts 16 amino acids. Only the CDR3 portion is preserved as DNA: 48 bases, with reading frame beginning at the first base. As encoded in the germline V gene (reference sequence), CDR1 is SEHNR while CDR2 is FQNEAQ.